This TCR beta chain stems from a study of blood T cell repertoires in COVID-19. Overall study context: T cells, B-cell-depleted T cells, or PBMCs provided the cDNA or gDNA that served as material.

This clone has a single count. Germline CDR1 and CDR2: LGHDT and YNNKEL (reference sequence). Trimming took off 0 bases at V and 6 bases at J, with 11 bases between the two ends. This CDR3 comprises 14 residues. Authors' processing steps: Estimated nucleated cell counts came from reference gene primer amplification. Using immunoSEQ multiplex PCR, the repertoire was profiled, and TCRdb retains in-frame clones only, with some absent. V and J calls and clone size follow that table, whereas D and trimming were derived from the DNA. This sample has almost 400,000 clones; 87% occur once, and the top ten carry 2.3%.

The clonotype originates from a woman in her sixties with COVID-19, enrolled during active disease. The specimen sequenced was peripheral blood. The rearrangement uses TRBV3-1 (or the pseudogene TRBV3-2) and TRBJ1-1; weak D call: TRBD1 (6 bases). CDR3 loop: CASSQDLGQSEAFF. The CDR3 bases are TGTGCCAGCAGCCAAGATCTAGGACAGTCTGAAGCTTTCTTT.